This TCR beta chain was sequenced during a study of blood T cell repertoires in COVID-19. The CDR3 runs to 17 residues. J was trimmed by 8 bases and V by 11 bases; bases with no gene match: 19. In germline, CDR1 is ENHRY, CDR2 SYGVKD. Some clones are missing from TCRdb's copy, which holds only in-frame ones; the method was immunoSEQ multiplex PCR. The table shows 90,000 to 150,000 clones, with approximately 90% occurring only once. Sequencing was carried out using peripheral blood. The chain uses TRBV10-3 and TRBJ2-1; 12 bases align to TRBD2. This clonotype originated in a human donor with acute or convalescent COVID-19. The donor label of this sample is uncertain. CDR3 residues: CAVKGTSGSQRSDEQFF. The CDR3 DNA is TGTGCCGTTAAAGGGACTAGCGGGTCACAACGCAGCGATGAGCAGTTCTTC.